The source of this T cell receptor (beta chain) is a study of T-cell reconstitution after alpha-beta-depleted transplantation in children. TCRbeta library construction was performed incorporating unique molecular identifiers. MiXCR, run by TCRdb on the PCR reads, gives a single entry per CDR3 protein. The sample holds some 200,000 distinct CDR3 sequences, roughly 6.5% seen once. Study results and caveats: At the one-year point after transplant, T-cell counts and TCRbeta diversity were found to come mostly from T cells that had been newly produced. The study traced high day-60 TCRbeta diversity in some patients to surviving recipient T cells and thymic progenitors.

This clonotype occurred a few times. The antigen is unknown. This clonotype was sampled from a girl under three years old with combined immunodeficiency, due to receive a stem cell transplant. This specimen consisted of PBMCs, obtained before TCRalphabeta/CD19-depleted stem cell transplant.

The DNA of the CDR3 is TGTGCCAGCAGCAAATATAAAGGGGGCTCTCGTGGCTACACCTTC. It encodes CASSKYKGGSRGYTF. V gene TRBV12-3 or TRBV12-4 combines with J gene TRBJ1-2; 7 bases agree with TRBD1. J gave up 7 bases and V 6 bases, and 14 bases lay outside the gene matches. There are 15 residues in the CDR3.